This TCR beta chain originates from a study of control samples from healthy donors and cancer patients. Some clones are missing from TCRdb's copy, which holds only in-frame ones; the method was immunoSEQ multiplex PCR. The repertoire includes 150,000 to 200,000 clones, 80% to 90% of them detected once, and about 11% sits in the top ten. The CDR3 consists of 15 residues. J gave up 4 bases and V 1 base, and 7 bases lay outside the gene matches. The germline CDR1 and CDR2 sequences are LNHNV and YYDKDF (reference sequence). In its sample, this clone was seen once. The TCR comes from a man aged 25-45 years in good health. Source material: blood. This chain links TRBV15 with TRBJ2-7, with 7 bases aligning to TRBD1. The chain's CDR3 is CATSRVGDRSYEQYF. As DNA, the CDR3 is TGTGCCACCAGCAGAGTAGGGGACAGATCGTACGAGCAGTACTTC.